Shown below are 19 T cell receptor beta chains from a single sample sequenced in a study of cytomegalovirus exposure and HLA in healthy donors. 60 Vbeta and 13 Jbeta primers were used in PCR. Here immunoSEQ multiplex PCR was the method, and the copy in TCRdb shows in-frame clones only, minus some. The table lists about 130,000 clones, about 80% of them singletons. Specimen: PBMCs. The receptors were sampled from a man aged 25-45 years in good health.

This clone was seen a single time. The CDR3 nucleotides are TGTGCCAGCAGCTTGGACGGGAGGAGCACCTACAATGAGCAGTTCTTC. Its translation is CASSLDGRSTYNEQFF. The rearrangement uses TRBV7-3 and TRBJ2-1; 7 bases agree with TRBD2. This CDR3 has 16 amino acids. Germline V gene data show CDR1 as SGHTA and CDR2 as FQGTGA. The J segment lost 2 bases and the V segment lost 3 bases, leaving 7 bases of the junction unmatched.

V and J are TRBV29-1 and TRBJ2-1; D perhaps matches TRBD1 (6 bases). The CDR3 runs 13 residues. The germline CDR1 and CDR2 sequences are SQVTM and ANQGSEA. V was cut by 3 bases and J by 3 bases, with 9 bases left in between. CDR3 DNA: TGCAGCGTTGAGAAGGACAGCTACAATGAGCAGTTCTTC. Amino acid sequence: CSVEKDSYNEQFF.

This chain links TRBV19 with TRBJ2-7, with TRBD1 as a possible D gene (5 bases). Germline loops: CDR1 LNHDA, CDR2 SQIVND (reference sequence). The CDR3 runs to 14 residues. The germline V and J ends were trimmed by 2 bases and 3 bases, with 11 bases remaining between them. The CDR3: CASSITDTGYEQYF. The CDR3 DNA is TGTGCCAGTAGTATAACGGACACGGGCTACGAGCAGTACTTC.

A remark on this clone: The limits of the CDR3 on the DNA are not certain, so only TCRdb's listed CDR3 is given. The rearrangement uses TRBV27 and TRBJ1-2; TRBD1 is the table's D call, not checked against the DNA. The CDR3 is 16 residues long, ends included. The germline gives CDR1 MNHEY, CDR2 SMNVEV (reference sequence). This CDR3 reads CASSSSYDRARGGYTF.

The chain has TRBV7-2 and TRBJ1-5; 8 bases match TRBD1. Per the germline V gene, CDR1 is SGHTA and CDR2 is FQGNSA. This CDR3 is built from 16 residues. V gave up 4 bases and J gave up 2 bases; unmatched junction bases: 7. The CDR3 DNA sequence: TGTGCCAGCAGCTCAGGACAGGGTAGGGGCAATCAGCCCCAGCATTTT. This codes for CASSSGQGRGNQPQHF.

The J gene is TRBJ2-6, the V gene TRBV5-1, with 8 bases that match TRBD1. The CDR3 contains 14 residues. V shed 7 bases and J 4 bases; nucleotides not matched to a gene: 4. The germline CDR1 and CDR2 sequences are SGHRS and YFSETQ. CDR3 loop: CASGQGAGANVLTF. The CDR3 DNA is TGCGCCAGCGGACAGGGAGCCGGGGCCAACGTCCTGACTTTC.

In DNA form, the CDR3 reads TGTGCCAGCAGTTCGGGACAAGCCCCTGAAGCTTTCTTT. It translates to CASSSGQAPEAFF. The V gene is TRBV28, the J gene TRBJ1-1; D might be TRBD1 (6 bases). Germline-derived CDR1 and CDR2 are MDHEN and SYDVKM. CDR3 size: 13 residues. Trimming cost V 4 bases and J 6 bases, with 12 bases left between them.

This chain joins TRBV21-1 and TRBJ1-2. TRBV21-1 has pseudogene status. CDR3 length: 13 amino acids. The CDR3 bases are TGTGCCGCCGGACCGGGGGGCGGCTATGGCTACACCTTC. Translated, it gives CAAGPGGGYGYTF.

The rearrangement joins TRBV27 to TRBJ1-2; no definite D call. CDR3 length equals 14 residues. The V gene lost 6 bases and the J gene lost 5 bases, with 16 bases spanning the gap. CDR1 MNHEY and CDR2 SMNVEV come from the germline V gene (reference sequence). CDR3 sequence (DNA): TGTGCCAGCAGGGCGGGCCTGGACGGGTATGGCTACACCTTC. It codes for CASRAGLDGYGYTF.

CDR3 nucleotides: TGTGCCTGGAGTCCGCGGGGCAATCAGCCCCAGCATTTT. It yields the protein CAWSPRGNQPQHF. V and J are TRBV30 and TRBJ1-5; D remains ambiguous. Germline CDR1 is GTSNPN and CDR2 is SVGIG (reference sequence). CDR3 length: 13 residues. Deletions cut 2 bases from V and 2 bases from J, with 7 bases between. The full variable domain, completed using reference TRBV30 and TRBJ1-5, is SQTIHQWPATLVQPVGSPLSLECTVEGTSNPNLYWYRQAAGRGLQLLFYSVGIGQISSEVPQNLSASRPQDRQFILSSKKLLLSDSGFYLCAWSPRGNQPQHFGDGTRLSIL.

The V call is TRBV7-2, the J call TRBJ1-5, with D possibly matching TRBD1 (5 bases). The CDR3 is 14 amino acids. Trimming removed 6 bases at V and 6 bases at J, with 15 bases between. Germline values: CDR1 SGHTA, CDR2 FQGNSA. CDR3 in amino acids: CASSSGGFPQPQHF. CDR3 nucleotide sequence: TGTGCCAGCAGTTCCGGGGGTTTTCCTCAGCCCCAGCATTTT.

This chain connects TRBV11-2 to TRBJ2-6; 7 bases are shared with TRBD1. J was trimmed by 4 bases and V by 5 bases; bases with no gene match: 8. Per germline, CDR1 SGHAT and CDR2 FQNNGV. CDR3 size: 16 residues. CDR3 coding DNA: TGTGCCAGCAGCCCTACTACAGGGGCCGGGGCCAACGTCCTGACTTTC. It specifies CASSPTTGAGANVLTF. The full variable domain, with the rest looked up from reference TRBV11-2 and TRBJ2-6, is EAGVAQSPRYKIIEKRQSVAFWCNPISGHATLYWYQQILGQGPKLLIQFQNNGVVDDSQLPKDRFSAERLKGVDSTLKIQPAKLEDSAVYLCASSPTTGAGANVLTFGAGSRLTVL.

The chain combines TRBV5-4 with TRBJ2-7; the match to TRBD2 covers 13 bases. The CDR3 loop spans 17 amino acids. Per the germline V gene, CDR1 is SGHNT and CDR2 is YYREEE (reference sequence). V gave up 4 bases and J gave up 2 bases; unmatched junction bases: 9. The CDR3 here is CASSAGLAGRSAYEQYF. The CDR3 DNA reads as TGTGCCAGCAGCGCGGGACTAGCGGGAAGATCCGCCTACGAGCAGTACTTC.

The chain couples TRBV5-6 to TRBJ2-3; 16 nucleotides match TRBD2. The length of the CDR3 is 16 residues. Unmatched junction bases numbered 4, after V lost 3 bases and J lost 6 bases. Germline loops: CDR1 SGHDT, CDR2 YYEEEE. CDR3 protein: CASSWGLAGGPDTQYF. The DNA for the CDR3 is TGTGCCAGCAGCTGGGGACTAGCGGGAGGGCCGGATACGCAGTATTTT.

CDR3 sequence reads: CASSQDSGMSASSYNEQFF. The CDR3 DNA reads as TGCGCCAGCAGCCAAGACTCAGGGATGAGCGCGAGCTCCTACAATGAGCAGTTCTTC. This chain uses TRBV4-3 with TRBJ2-1; D is perhaps TRBD1 (5 bases). The V end lost 0 bases, the J end lost 0 bases, and 18 bases lay between the germline ends. The germline V gene encodes CDR1 LGHNA and CDR2 YSLEER. The CDR3 sequence is 19 residues long.

The rearrangement joins TRBV4-2 to TRBJ2-1; no clear D gene. Trimming pared 4 bases from V and 0 bases from J, leaving 10 bases between. Per germline, CDR1 LGHNA and CDR2 YNFKEQ. The CDR3 runs 15 residues. The CDR3 loop is CASSPGSSSYNEQFF. DNA for the CDR3: TGTGCCAGCAGCCCCGGGTCGAGCTCCTACAATGAGCAGTTCTTC.

This clone was seen a single time. The rearrangement links TRBV11-2 to TRBJ2-7, with D maybe TRBD1 (5 bases). The germline CDR1 and CDR2 sequences are SGHAT and FQNNGV. Trimming removed 1 base from V and 2 bases from J, with 9 bases in between. CDR3 length equals 14 residues. The CDR3 nucleotides are TGTGCCAGCAGCTTAGGGACAACGACCTACGAGCAGTACTTC. It yields the protein CASSLGTTTYEQYF.

The genes are TRBV7-9 and TRBJ1-1; 7 bases map to TRBD1. Trimming cost V 7 bases and J 4 bases; bases outside gene matches: 12. Germline CDR1 and CDR2: SEHNR and FQNEAQ (reference sequence). There are 15 residues in the CDR3. Here the CDR3 reads CASTQGDSGATEAFF. CDR3 DNA sequence: TGTGCCAGCACCCAGGGGGACTCAGGGGCCACTGAAGCTTTCTTT.

The chain uses TRBV19 and TRBJ2-5; possible D gene TRBD2, 6 bases. V gave up 6 bases and J gave up 2 bases, with 10 bases separating them. This CDR3 comprises 13 residues. Germline V CDR1 and CDR2: LNHDA, SQIVND (reference sequence). This CDR3 is CASRGRSQETQYF. The DNA of the CDR3 is TGTGCCAGTAGGGGGAGGAGTCAAGAGACCCAGTACTTC.